One and the same sample provided the 29 T cell receptor beta chains below, sequenced in a study of blood T cell repertoires in COVID-19. Libraries were prepared by immunoSEQ multiplex PCR; TCRdb keeps only in-frame clonotypes and omits some of them. This table holds 390,000 or so clones, approximately 87% found once. Material for sequencing was peripheral blood. All receptors come from a young woman with COVID-19, enrolled during active disease.

The chain has TRBV3-1 (or the pseudogene TRBV3-2) and TRBJ2-7; TRBD2 agrees at 7 bases. The germline V gene encodes CDR1 LGHDT and CDR2 YNNKEL (reference sequence). CDR3 length: 15 residues. The J segment lost 3 bases and the V segment lost 0 bases, leaving 5 bases of the junction unmatched. The DNA for the CDR3 is TGTGCCAGCAGCCAAGACCGGCTAGCGGTCTACGAGCAGTACTTC. Translation: CASSQDRLAVYEQYF.

This clone was picked up one time. The V call is TRBV28, the J call TRBJ1-2; TRBD1 agrees at 12 bases. With 10 bases clipped from V and 4 bases from J, the junction kept 7 bases outside the gene matches. The CDR3 consists of 14 residues. Germline CDR1 reads MDHEN; CDR2 reads SYDVKM. CDR3: CAISVGQGAYGYTF. The CDR3 DNA reads TGTGCCATTTCCGTGGGACAGGGGGCCTATGGCTACACCTTC.

This sequence joins TRBV28 and TRBJ1-1, with a tentative D call TRBD1 (6 bases). This CDR3 is 14 amino acids long. V was clipped by 1 base and J by 4 bases, with 10 bases between them. Germline-derived CDR1 and CDR2 are MDHEN and SYDVKM. The CDR3: CASSLLGAPTEAFF. The CDR3 coding sequence is TGTGCCAGCAGTTTATTGGGGGCGCCCACTGAAGCTTTCTTT. Drawing the rest from reference TRBV28 and TRBJ1-1, the complete variable domain is DVKVTQSSRYLVKRTGEKVFLECVQDMDHENMFWYRQDPGLGLRLIYFSYDVKMKEKGDIPEGYSVSREKKERFSLILESASTNQTSMYLCASSLLGAPTEAFFGQGTRLTVV.

Turning to this clone: Different DNA sequences within this sample yield the same CDR3. This chain uses TRBV30 with TRBJ1-5; the D is unclear. The CDR3 has 14 residues. The germline gives CDR1 GTSNPN, CDR2 SVGIG (reference sequence). V gave up 0 bases and J gave up 2 bases, with 8 bases separating them. The CDR3 reads CAWSVSGGNQPQHF. CDR3 coding DNA: TGTGCCTGGAGTGTATCCGGAGGCAATCAGCCCCAGCATTTT. Full variable domain (remainder filled in from reference TRBV30 and TRBJ1-5): SQTIHQWPATLVQPVGSPLSLECTVEGTSNPNLYWYRQAAGRGLQLLFYSVGIGQISSEVPQNLSASRPQDRQFILSSKKLLLSDSGFYLCAWSVSGGNQPQHFGDGTRLSIL.

This chain connects TRBV29-1 to TRBJ1-1; D is perhaps TRBD1 (6 bases). With 2 bases removed from V and 11 bases from J, the gap between germline ends came to 15 bases. CDR3 length: 12 residues. Germline V gives CDR1 SQVTM, CDR2 ANQGSEA. The CDR3 loop reads CSVEIQGGRAFF. CDR3 nucleotide sequence: TGCAGCGTTGAAATACAGGGTGGTCGCGCTTTCTTT.

The chain carries TRBV11-2 and TRBJ2-1, with 11 bases fitting TRBD2. The germline V gene encodes CDR1 SGHAT and CDR2 FQNNGV. V was clipped by 3 bases and J by 2 bases; unmatched bases: 3. This CDR3 contains 16 residues. The DNA of the CDR3 is TGTGCCAGCAGCTTCCGACTAGCGGGAACCTACAATGAGCAGTTCTTC. This sequence encodes CASSFRLAGTYNEQFF.

J is TRBJ1-2 and V is TRBV18; TRBD1 aligns across 9 bases. This CDR3 has 16 residues. Trimming cost V 0 bases and J 0 bases; bases outside gene matches: 2. CDR1 and CDR2 (germline): KGHSH, LQKENI. In DNA, the CDR3 is TGTGCCAGCTCACCACCGGGGACAGGGACTAACTATGGCTACACCTTC. Encoded protein: CASSPPGTGTNYGYTF.

The chain links TRBV28 to TRBJ2-7; no reliable D call. Deletions cut 6 bases from V and 2 bases from J, with 11 bases between. This CDR3 region has 13 residues. Germline V gives CDR1 MDHEN, CDR2 SYDVKM. The CDR3: CASRPSGTYEQYF. For the CDR3, the DNA is TGTGCCAGCAGACCGTCGGGTACCTACGAGCAGTACTTC.

The rearrangement uses TRBV6-5 and TRBJ1-4; the match to TRBD1 covers 9 bases. This CDR3 region has 15 residues. Germline loops: CDR1 MNHEY, CDR2 SVGAGI. V dropped 6 bases and J dropped 8; count of bases not matched to a gene: 10. CDR3 residues: CASSLPGTGNEKLFF. As DNA, the CDR3 is TGTGCCAGCAGCCTACCCGGGACAGGGAACGAAAAACTGTTTTTT.

V and J are TRBV7-9 and TRBJ1-1, with TRBD1 identical over 8 bases. Germline CDR1 and CDR2: SEHNR and FQNEAQ (reference sequence). This CDR3 spans 15 amino acids. With 3 bases clipped from V and 1 base from J, the junction kept 4 bases outside the gene matches. This CDR3 reads CASSFSGTGNTEAFF. The CDR3 DNA reads TGTGCCAGCAGCTTTTCCGGGACAGGGAACACTGAAGCTTTCTTT.

The chain couples TRBV4-1 to TRBJ2-5, with 8 bases fitting TRBD1. Germline values: CDR1 MGHRA, CDR2 YSYEKL. CDR3 length equals 14 residues. J was trimmed by 5 bases and V by 6 bases; bases with no gene match: 8. CDR3 DNA sequence: TGCGCCAGCAGGGACAGGGACTGGGGGGAGACCCAGTACTTC. It encodes CASRDRDWGETQYF.

The genes are TRBV25-1 and TRBJ2-5, with 7 nucleotides matching TRBD1. Trimming cost V 3 bases and J 0 bases; bases outside gene matches: 4. The germline V gene has CDR1 MGHDK and CDR2 SYGVNS. The CDR3 runs 15 residues. The CDR3 DNA sequence: TGTGCCAGCAGTGACACGGACAGGTACCAAGAGACCCAGTACTTC. Its translation is CASSDTDRYQETQYF.

The chain combines TRBV10-3 with TRBJ2-7; 7 bases agree with TRBD1. In germline, CDR1 is ENHRY, CDR2 SYGVKD. The ends lost 8 bases at V and 4 bases at J; junction bases unmatched: 11. This CDR3 has 14 amino acids. The CDR3: CAIAPLEQGYEQYF. CDR3 sequence (DNA): TGTGCCATCGCGCCTCTAGAACAGGGGTACGAGCAGTACTTC.

The rearrangement joins TRBV9 to TRBJ2-7, with 12 bases fitting TRBD2. The CDR3 has 16 residues. After removal of 6 bases from V and 4 bases from J, the junction contained 11 bases not matched to a gene. CDR1 SGDLS and CDR2 YYNGEE come from the germline V gene. For the CDR3, the DNA is TGTGCCAGCACCCCGGGCCCAACTAGCGGGAGGTACGAGCAGTACTTC. Amino acid sequence: CASTPGPTSGRYEQYF.

This rearrangement joins TRBV28 to TRBJ2-7; D remains ambiguous. The germline V and J ends were trimmed by 3 bases and 7 bases, with 7 bases remaining between them. Germline CDR1 is MDHEN and CDR2 is SYDVKM. This CDR3 is built from 11 residues. The CDR3 DNA sequence: TGTGCCAGCAGTTTGAGGTCGGAGCAGTACTTC. This gives the protein CASSLRSEQYF.

The chain joins TRBV24-1 to TRBJ1-5; 8 nucleotides line up with TRBD1. The CDR3 runs to 18 residues. Trimming took 3 bases from V and 7 from J; bases not matched to a gene: 16. The germline CDR1 and CDR2 sequences are KGHDR and SFDVKD. The chain's CDR3 is CATSDGRQGLVDRQPQHF. The DNA of the CDR3 is TGTGCCACCAGTGATGGGCGACAGGGGTTAGTGGACCGACAGCCCCAGCATTTT.

V and J are TRBV30 and TRBJ2-5, with 10 bases identical to TRBD1. CDR3 length: 13 amino acids. Germline CDR1 is GTSNPN and CDR2 is SVGIG (reference sequence). The V gene end was trimmed by 1 base and the J gene end by 4 bases; junction bases not matched to a gene: 0. CDR3: CAWSGTGGETQYF. For the CDR3, the DNA is TGTGCCTGGAGTGGGACAGGGGGAGAGACCCAGTACTTC.

This chain joins TRBV14 and TRBJ2-2, with 10 bases fitting TRBD1. This CDR3 has 18 residues. V trimming: 0 bases; J trimming: 3 bases; junction bases outside the gene matches: 7. Germline V CDR1 and CDR2: SGHDN, FVKESK. Here the CDR3 DNA reads TGTGCCAGCAGCCAAGATCTGCGGGACAGGGGTTACACCGGGGAGCTGTTTTTT. Translating it yields CASSQDLRDRGYTGELFF.

V is TRBV19 and J is TRBJ2-5, with TRBD2 as a possible D gene (7 bases). This CDR3 comprises 13 residues. V lost 7 bases to trimming and J lost 7 bases, with 16 bases between them. CDR1 and CDR2 from the germline V gene are LNHDA and SQIVND (reference sequence). The CDR3 spells CASTPMRGGTQYF. DNA for the CDR3: TGTGCCAGTACACCGATGAGGGGGGGGACCCAGTACTTC.

The table lists this clone with a few counts. The rearrangement uses TRBV2 and TRBJ1-2; D call uncertain. Germline V gene sequence: CDR1 SNHLY, CDR2 FYNNEI. The CDR3 is 14 residues long. Trimming pared 4 bases from V and 0 bases from J, leaving 9 bases between. The CDR3 region is CASSAEGTNYGYTF. CDR3 sequence (DNA): TGTGCCAGCAGTGCGGAGGGAACTAACTATGGCTACACCTTC.

This clone has only one observation. The gene calls are TRBV5-8 and TRBJ2-3, with D perhaps matching TRBD2 (6 bases). In germline, CDR1 is SGHTS, CDR2 YDEGEE. CDR3 length: 14 amino acids. The V gene lost 0 bases and the J gene lost 8 bases, with 13 bases spanning the gap. In nucleotides, the CDR3 is TGTGCCAGCAGCTTGGGCGGAGGGCTCGGTACGCAGTATTTT. It encodes CASSLGGGLGTQYF.

Only one count was recorded for this clone. The chain carries TRBV4-1 and TRBJ2-7; D not certain. The CDR3 loop spans 15 amino acids. V lost 0 bases, J lost 0 bases, and 9 bases lay in between. Germline V lookup: CDR1 MGHRA, CDR2 YSYEKL. The CDR3 is CASSQETRSSYEQYF. The CDR3 nucleotides are TGCGCCAGCAGCCAAGAGACGCGGAGCTCCTACGAGCAGTACTTC.

J is TRBJ1-6 and V is TRBV27, with a weak D call TRBD1 (6 bases). The germline CDR1 and CDR2 sequences are MNHEY and SMNVEV (reference sequence). CDR3 length equals 14 residues. The ends were cut back, 3 bases at V and 5 bases at J, with 8 bases in the middle. The CDR3 is CASSFGQNNSPLHF. The CDR3 region has the DNA TGTGCCAGCAGTTTCGGACAGAATAATTCACCCCTCCACTTT.

The CDR3 protein is CASRDRDTTEAFF. The CDR3 DNA reads as TGTGCCAGCAGAGACAGGGATACCACTGAAGCTTTCTTT. The chain couples TRBV12-3 or TRBV12-4 to TRBJ1-1, with TRBD1 matching over 7 bases. The CDR3 extends over 13 amino acids. Germline trimming cut 6 bases from V and 4 bases from J; bases unmatched to any gene: 5.

The V gene is TRBV5-4, the J gene TRBJ2-3; 9 positions agree with TRBD1. Per the germline V gene, CDR1 is SGHNT and CDR2 is YYREEE (reference sequence). V lost 6 bases and J lost 4; bases outside the gene matches: 3. The length of the CDR3 is 13 residues. The CDR3 protein is CASKTGGADTQYF. The CDR3 coding sequence is TGTGCCAGCAAAACAGGGGGCGCAGATACGCAGTATTTT.

The rearrangement joins TRBV9 to TRBJ2-1; no clear D. The germline V gene has CDR1 SGDLS and CDR2 YYNGEE. V was shortened by 3 bases and J by 8 bases, with 9 bases between the two germline ends. This CDR3 comprises 12 residues. The CDR3 loop reads CASSDRSYEQFF. The CDR3 region has the DNA TGTGCCAGCAGCGACCGGTCATATGAGCAGTTCTTC. Together with reference TRBV9 and TRBJ2-1, the CDR3 gives the full variable domain: DSGVTQTPKHLITATGQRVTLRCSPRSGDLSVYWYQQSLDQGLQFLIQYYNGEERAKGNILERFSAQQFPDLHSELNLSSLELGDSALYFCASSDRSYEQFFGPGTRLTVL.

This clone was found a few times. The rearrangement uses TRBV7-9 and TRBJ2-5, with 7 bases matching TRBD2. The V and J ends lost 0 bases and 4 bases, in that order; junction bases with no gene match: 5. The CDR3 is 15 amino acids. CDR1 and CDR2 from the germline V gene are SEHNR and FQNEAQ (reference sequence). CDR3 residues: CASSLADTSAETQYF. The CDR3, as DNA: TGTGCCAGCAGCTTAGCCGACACTAGCGCAGAGACCCAGTACTTC. Drawing the rest from reference TRBV7-9 and TRBJ2-5, the complete variable domain is DTGVSQNPRHKITKRGQNVTFRCDPISEHNRLYWYRQTLGQGPEFLTYFQNEAQLEKSRLLSDRFSAERPKGSFSTLEIQRTEQGDSAMYLCASSLADTSAETQYFGPGTRLLVL.

J is TRBJ2-1 and V is TRBV7-3; D is possibly TRBD1 (5 bases). Germline loops: CDR1 SGHTA, CDR2 FQGTGA. The CDR3 extends over 15 amino acids. Trimming pared 1 base from V and 5 bases from J, leaving 12 bases between. The CDR3 here is CASSLKFGADNEQFF. The DNA of the CDR3 is TGTGCCAGCAGCTTAAAGTTTGGGGCCGACAATGAGCAGTTCTTC. Using reference TRBV7-3 and TRBJ2-1 for the parts outside the CDR3, the full variable domain is GAGVSQTPSNKVTEKGKYVELRCDPISGHTALYWYRQSLGQGPEFLIYFQGTGAADDSGLPNDRFFAVRPEGSVSTLKIQRTERGDSAVYLCASSLKFGADNEQFFGPGTRLTVL.

This clone was found a few times. The chain recombines TRBV13 with TRBJ1-5; TRBD1 is a possible D gene (6 bases). Trimming took off 4 bases at V and 5 bases at J, with 9 bases between the two ends. The CDR3 sequence is 13 residues long. Germline V CDR1 and CDR2: PRHDT, FYEKMQ (reference sequence). The CDR3 spells CASSSGQHQPQHF. In nucleotides, the CDR3 is TGTGCCAGCAGCTCAGGACAGCATCAGCCCCAGCATTTT.